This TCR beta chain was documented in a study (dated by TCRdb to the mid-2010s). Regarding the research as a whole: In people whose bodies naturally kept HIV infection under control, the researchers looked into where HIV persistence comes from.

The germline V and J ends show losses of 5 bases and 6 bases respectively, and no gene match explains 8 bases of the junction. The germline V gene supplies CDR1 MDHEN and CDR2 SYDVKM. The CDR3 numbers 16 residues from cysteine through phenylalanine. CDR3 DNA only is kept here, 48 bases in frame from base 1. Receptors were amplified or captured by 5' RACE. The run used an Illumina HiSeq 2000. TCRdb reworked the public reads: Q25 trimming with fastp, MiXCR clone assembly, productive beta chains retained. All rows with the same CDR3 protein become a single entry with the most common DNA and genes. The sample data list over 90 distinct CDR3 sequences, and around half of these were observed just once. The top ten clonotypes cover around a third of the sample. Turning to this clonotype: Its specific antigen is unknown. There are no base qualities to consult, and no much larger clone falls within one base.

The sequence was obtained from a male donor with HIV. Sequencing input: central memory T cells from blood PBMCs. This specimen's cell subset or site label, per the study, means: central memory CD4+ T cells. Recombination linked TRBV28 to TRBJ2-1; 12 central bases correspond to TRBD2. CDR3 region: CASSTPSGGALNEQFF. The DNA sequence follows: TGTGCCAGCAGTACACCTAGCGGGGGGGCTCTCAATGAGCAGTTCTTC.